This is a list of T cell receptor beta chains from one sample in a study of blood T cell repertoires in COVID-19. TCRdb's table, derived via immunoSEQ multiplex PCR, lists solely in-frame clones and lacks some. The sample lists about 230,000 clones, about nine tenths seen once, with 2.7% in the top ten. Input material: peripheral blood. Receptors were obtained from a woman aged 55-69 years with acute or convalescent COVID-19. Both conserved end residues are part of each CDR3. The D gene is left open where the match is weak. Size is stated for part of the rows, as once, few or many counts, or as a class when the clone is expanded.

TGTGCCACCAGCAGGGGCCGAACAGCGGTAGAGACCCAGTACTTC	CATSRGRTAVETQYF	.	TRBV15	TRBJ2-5	.
TGCGCCAGCAGCCTCCGGACTGGTTTGGATGAGCAGTTCTTC	CASSLRTGLDEQFF	.	TRBV4-3	TRBJ2-1	.
TGTGCCTGGAGTCGGGGTCAGACCCAGTACTTC	CAWSRGQTQYF	once	TRBV30	TRBJ2-5	.
TGTGCCAGCAGCCAAAACAGTCCTCATCAGCCCCAGCATTTT	CASSQNSPHQPQHF	.	TRBV4-2	TRBJ1-5	.
TGTGCTAGCAGCTTGGGGACAGGGGCTGGAAACACCATATATTTT	CASSLGTGAGNTIYF	.	TRBV7-7	TRBJ1-3	TRBD1
TGTGCCAGCAGCTCCGAACCCATGACAGCGAACACTGAAGCTTTCTTT	CASSSEPMTANTEAFF	.	TRBV5-4	TRBJ1-1	.
TGTGCCAGCTCGCAGACTAGCGGGAGCAATGAGCAGTTCTTC	CASSQTSGSNEQFF	.	TRBV18	TRBJ2-1	TRBD2
TGTGCCAGCAGACCTAGCGGGGGGAACTACAATGAGCAGTTCTTC	CASRPSGGNYNEQFF	.	TRBV27	TRBJ2-1	TRBD2
TGTGCCACCAGCAGAGAGGCGACAGGCCAAGAGACCCAGTACTTC	CATSREATGQETQYF	.	TRBV15	TRBJ2-5	.
TGTGCCACGAAAGGGACTAGCAGCGTGGATGAGCAGTTCTTC	CATKGTSSVDEQFF	.	TRBV10-3	TRBJ2-1	TRBD2
TGTGCCAGCAGCTCCACCTTTGGGTACGGAGCCCAGTACTTC	CASSSTFGYGAQYF	.	TRBV7-9	TRBJ2-5	.
TGTGCCAGCAGTGACGCTGGACTGGGGGGAAACATTCAGTACTTC	CASSDAGLGGNIQYF	.	TRBV2	TRBJ2-4	.
TGCGCCAGCACCGGGACAGTCGGGTCGAACTATGGCTACACCTTC	CASTGTVGSNYGYTF	.	TRBV10-2	TRBJ1-2	TRBD1
TGTGCCAGCTCTCCTCAGGGTGGCAATCAGCCCCAGCATTTT	CASSPQGGNQPQHF	.	TRBV18	TRBJ1-5	.
TGCGCCAGCAGGTGGGGGCAGGGAGATGAAAAACTGTTTTTT	CASRWGQGDEKLFF	.	TRBV5-1	TRBJ1-4	.
TGTGCCAGCAGTTCCATTTACATATCAACTAATGAAAAACTGTTTTTT	CASSSIYISTNEKLFF	.	TRBV6-5	TRBJ1-4	.
TGTGCCAGCAGCTCAAGAGGAGGGAGCGGCACTGAAGCTTTCTTT	CASSSRGGSGTEAFF	once	TRBV7-8	TRBJ1-1	.
TGTGCCTGGAGTGGCCCACAAATTCCCGCGGCGGAAAAACTGTTTTTT	CAWSGPQIPAAEKLFF	.	TRBV30	TRBJ1-4	.
TGTGCCAGTAGTACTTTGAACAGTGTCAGGAATCAGCCCCAGCATTTT	CASSTLNSVRNQPQHF	.	TRBV19	TRBJ1-5	.
TGCGCCAGCAGCCTAGCGGGAGGGATTAACTACGAGCAGTACTTC	CASSLAGGINYEQYF	.	TRBV5-1	TRBJ2-7	TRBD2
TGTGCCAGTAGTATATACGGGGAGATTACCACCGGGGAGCTGTTTTTT	CASSIYGEITTGELFF	once	TRBV19	TRBJ2-2	.
TGTGCCAGTAGTATTCCGGCGGGGGTTGGTGGAAACACCATATATTTT	CASSIPAGVGGNTIYF	.	TRBV19	TRBJ1-3	.
TGTGCCAGTAGTATGACGGGAGGGTATGCTGAGCAGTTCTTC	CASSMTGGYAEQFF	.	TRBV19	TRBJ2-1	TRBD2
TGTGCCAGCAGGCCCGGGACAGGCGACTATGGCTACACCTTC	CASRPGTGDYGYTF	.	TRBV2	TRBJ1-2	TRBD1
TGTGCCAGTAGTATAAGGGGCAGCAATCAGCCCCAGCATTTT	CASSIRGSNQPQHF	.	TRBV19	TRBJ1-5	.
TGTGCCAGCAGTTTAATGAATCGGCCTAGCACCGGGGAGCTGTTTTTT	CASSLMNRPSTGELFF	once	TRBV27	TRBJ2-2	.
TGTGCCAGCAGCCCTTCGTCTAGCTATGGCTACACCTTC	CASSPSSSYGYTF	.	TRBV7-2	TRBJ1-2	.
TGTGCCAGCAGCCACAGGGGGGACACTGAAGCTTTCTTT	CASSHRGDTEAFF	.	TRBV12-3/TRBV12-4	TRBJ1-1	TRBD1
TGTGCCAGCAGTTCCAGACAGGGCTCTAGGCTGGACACTGAAGCTTTCTTT	CASSSRQGSRLDTEAFF	.	TRBV27	TRBJ1-1	TRBD1
TGTGCCAGCCGTCCTCGGGCCCAGGGGGGCTACACCTTC	CASRPRAQGGYTF	.	TRBV12-3/TRBV12-4	TRBJ1-2	.
TGTGCCAGCAGCCTGCACAGGGGTTTCCGGGCTGAAGCTTTCTTT	CASSLHRGFRAEAFF	.	TRBV7-2	TRBJ1-1	TRBD1
TGTGCCAGCACCCAGCGGACTAGTGGCGGGGAGCTGTTTTTT	CASTQRTSGGELFF	.	TRBV2	TRBJ2-2	TRBD2
TGTGCCAGCAGCCAGGAACAGGGGGCGCCCACTGAAGCTTTCTTT	CASSQEQGAPTEAFF	.	TRBV14	TRBJ1-1	TRBD1
TGCAGCCTTGGGCCCCCCGGCGGCACTGAAGCTTTCTTT	CSLGPPGGTEAFF	.	TRBV29-1	TRBJ1-1	.
TGCGCCAGCAGTGTCGGGGGGAGCACAGATACGCAGTATTTT	CASSVGGSTDTQYF	.	TRBV5-1	TRBJ2-3	TRBD2
TGTGCCAGCAGCACGGCGGGAGGAAACACAGATACGCAGTATTTT	CASSTAGGNTDTQYF	.	TRBV5-5	TRBJ2-3	TRBD2
TGTGCCAGCAGTCCTAGATTGCCCAGAGAGACCCAGTACTTC	CASSPRLPRETQYF	.	TRBV27	TRBJ2-5	.
TGTGCCATCAGTGAGTGGGGGGGGGCCTACGAGCAGTACTTC	CAISEWGGAYEQYF	.	TRBV10-3	TRBJ2-7	TRBD2
TGTGCCAGCAGCTCGAGCGGGGGGGCATACAATGAGCAGTTCTTC	CASSSSGGAYNEQFF	.	TRBV11-2	TRBJ2-1	TRBD2
TGTGCCACCGGCACAGGACCTTCGTGGGGGGAGCTGTTTTTT	CATGTGPSWGELFF	.	TRBV24-1	TRBJ2-2	.
TGTGCCAGCAGTTACCGTGGGACAGGGCTAAATGGCTACACCTTC	CASSYRGTGLNGYTF	.	TRBV6-6	TRBJ1-2	TRBD1
TGTGCCAGCGAAAAGTCAGGGGGAGAGACCCAGTACTTC	CASEKSGGETQYF	.	TRBV3-1/TRBV3-2	TRBJ2-5	TRBD1
TGTGCCAGCAGCGTAGCACAGGGGGCTTACGAGCAGTACTTC	CASSVAQGAYEQYF	.	TRBV9	TRBJ2-7	TRBD1
TGTGCCAGCAGCACGGTTGGGACAGGGGTTATTCTACCCCTCCACTTT	CASSTVGTGVILPLHF	.	TRBV21-1	TRBJ1-6	.
TGTGCCAGTAGTATGGGGACAGGGATACGTCAGCCCCAGCATTTT	CASSMGTGIRQPQHF	few	TRBV19	TRBJ1-5	TRBD1
TGTGCCAGCAGCGTAGGAGTTCATCAGCCCCAGCATTTT	CASSVGVHQPQHF	.	TRBV9	TRBJ1-5	.
TGTGCCAGCAGTTACTCCCACTTGTCAGATACGCAGTATTTT	CASSYSHLSDTQYF	.	TRBV6-5	TRBJ2-3	.
TGTGCCATCATGGCTAGCGGTACCTACAATGAGCAGTTCTTC	CAIMASGTYNEQFF	.	TRBV10-3	TRBJ2-1	TRBD2
TGCGCCAGCAGCCAAGATTATTCGGGTAATGTGCCGACCGACTTCCAAGAGACCCAGTACTTC	CASSQDYSGNVPTDFQETQYF	.	TRBV4-3	TRBJ2-5	.
TGTGCCAGTAGTATAGCGGGAGGGCCGACCGGGGAGCTGTTTTTT	CASSIAGGPTGELFF	few	TRBV19	TRBJ2-2	TRBD2
TGCGCCAGCAGCCCGGTTCCCGCAATCGATGAGCAGTTCTTC	CASSPVPAIDEQFF	.	TRBV5-1	TRBJ2-1	.
TGTGCCTGGAGTGTTCGTGCCCGGACAGGGTATAATTCACCCCTCCACTTT	CAWSVRARTGYNSPLHF	.	TRBV30	TRBJ1-6	TRBD1
TGCGCCAGCAGTGACAGGGACAATGAGCAGTTCTTC	CASSDRDNEQFF	.	TRBV10-1	TRBJ2-1	.
TGTGCCAGCAGCTTAGGACAGGGTTCATCTGGAAACACCATATATTTT	CASSLGQGSSGNTIYF	.	TRBV7-2	TRBJ1-3	TRBD1
TGCACCAGCACGCATCAAGGGGCCACCGGGGAGCTGTTTTTT	CTSTHQGATGELFF	.	TRBV1	TRBJ2-2	.
TGTGCCAGCAGCGTAGCCCCCGGACTAGCGGGAGATAAGGAGACCCAGTACTTC	CASSVAPGLAGDKETQYF	.	TRBV9	TRBJ2-5	TRBD2
TGTGCCAGCAGTACAGGGGAACAGCCCCAGCATTTT	CASSTGEQPQHF	.	TRBV6-6	TRBJ1-5	TRBD1
TGTGCCAGCAGACACCGACAGGTCCGGAACACTGAAGCTTTCTTT	CASRHRQVRNTEAFF	.	TRBV6-5	TRBJ1-1	.
TGTGCCAGCGGATCTTATCAGGGGGGAGGAAACACCATATATTTT	CASGSYQGGGNTIYF	.	TRBV7-2	TRBJ1-3	TRBD1
TGTGCCACCAGCAGAGGACAGGGGGCAACTAATGAAAAACTGTTTTTT	CATSRGQGATNEKLFF	.	TRBV15	TRBJ1-4	TRBD1